A selection of T cell receptor beta chains follows, all from one sample in a study of vaccination and CD4 T cells after COVID-19. MiXCR, run by TCRdb on the PCR reads, gives a single entry per CDR3 protein. The data contain about 21,000 distinct CDR3 sequences, 50% to 70% of them singletons. The source was CD4+ T cells from blood, collected before SARS-CoV-2 vaccination. These receptors came from a human donor who had recovered from COVID-19. Each CDR3 is given with its conserved first and last residue. The D gene is left open where the match is weak. Clone size appears in some rows only: once, few, many, or a class for an expanded clone.

-	TRBJ2-2	13	once	TRBV2	TGTGCCAGCAACCTTGGGGCGGGCGGGGAGCTGTTTTTT	CASNLGAGGELFF
-	TRBJ2-1	16	-	TRBV10-1	TGCGCCAGCAGTGAGTCAACGGGAGTAGGCTACAATGAGCAGTTCTTC	CASSESTGVGYNEQFF
-	TRBJ2-5	12	-	TRBV19	TGTGCCAGTAGCCCAGGGGCCACAGGCCAGTACTTC	CASSPGATGQYF
-	TRBJ1-3	11	-	TRBV6-1	TGTGCCAGCGGCCTTGGAAACACCATATATTTT	CASGLGNTIYF
-	TRBJ2-7	15	few	TRBV20-1	TGCAGTGCTAGAGAGGGTTCGCAGGGGTTCAACGAGCAGTACTTC	CSAREGSQGFNEQYF
TRBD1	TRBJ2-7	13	-	TRBV6-1	TGTGCCAGCCGGGGACAGGGAACCTACGAGCAGTACTTC	CASRGQGTYEQYF
-	TRBJ1-5	15	-	TRBV20-1	TGCAGTGCGTACAGGGAAGCCGATAGCAATCAGCCCCAGCATTTT	CSAYREADSNQPQHF
-	TRBJ1-2	12	-	TRBV6-1	TGTGCCAGCAGTGAAGACACCTATGGCTACACCTTC	CASSEDTYGYTF
-	TRBJ1-5	13	few	TRBV12-3/TRBV12-4	TGTGCCAGCAGCGTCAATAGCAATCAGCCCCAGCATTTT	CASSVNSNQPQHF
TRBD1	TRBJ2-7	16	-	TRBV6-1	TGTGCCAGCAGAGATCCGGGACAGAGAACCCCCTACGAGCAGTACTTC	CASRDPGQRTPYEQYF
TRBD1	TRBJ1-5	14	-	TRBV5-1	TGCGCCAGCAGCGAGGGGACAGGCAATCAGCCCCAGCATTTT	CASSEGTGNQPQHF
-	TRBJ2-2	16	-	TRBV6-1	TGTGCCAGCAGTCTAGGACCCCTGGGGGGCACCGGGGAGCTGTTTTTT	CASSLGPLGGTGELFF
-	TRBJ2-2	13	once	TRBV30	TGTGCCTGGAGTCTTTTAGTGGGCGGGGAGCTGTTTTTT	CAWSLLVGGELFF
-	TRBJ2-3	15	-	TRBV24-1	TGTGCCACCCAAAACACCGGGGCTAGCACAGATACGCAGTATTTT	CATQNTGASTDTQYF
-	TRBJ2-2	14	-	TRBV2	TGTGCCAGCAACGAGGGAGTGTGGGGCGGGGAGCTGTTTTTT	CASNEGVWGGELFF
-	TRBJ1-1	12	-	TRBV15	TGTGCCACCAGCAGAGAAGGGGGTGAAGCTTTCTTT	CATSREGGEAFF
TRBD1	TRBJ1-5	15	-	TRBV7-8	TGTGCCAGCAGTTGGACAGGGGGCCCGGATCAGCCCCAGCATTTT	CASSWTGGPDQPQHF
-	TRBJ1-2	11	-	TRBV20-1	TGCAGTGCTAGAGGAGGGTTCGGCTACACCTTC	CSARGGFGYTF